These 4 T cell receptor beta chains share one sample of origin, sequenced in a study of T cell changes during pregnancy in multiple sclerosis. The protocol was immunoSEQ multiplex PCR, while the TCRdb copy is restricted to in-frame clones and leaves out a portion. The top ten clones hold more than 1% of a sample with more than 80,000 clones, more than 90% of them seen once. The source material was peripheral blood, sampled in the second trimester of pregnancy. The source is a female donor with multiple sclerosis, enrolled in a pregnancy study.

The rearrangement links TRBV5-1 to TRBJ2-3; TRBD2 matches 9 bases. V shed 0 bases and J 1 base; nucleotides not matched to a gene: 3. Germline V gives CDR1 SGHRS, CDR2 YFSETQ. The CDR3 contains 16 residues. In DNA form, the CDR3 reads TGCGCCAGCAGCTTGGGATCTAGCGGGGGCACAGATACGCAGTATTTT. This translates into CASSLGSSGGTDTQYF.

This sequence joins TRBV7-8 and TRBJ1-1, with D hard to call. The CDR3 has 15 amino acids. Trimming stripped 1 base from V and 1 base from J, with 10 bases between. Germline assignment: CDR1 SGHVS and CDR2 FQNEAQ. CDR3 DNA: TGTGCCAGCAGCTTAGTTGTGACACCGAACACTGAAGCTTTCTTT. It is translated as CASSLVVTPNTEAFF. The full variable domain, with the rest looked up from reference TRBV7-8 and TRBJ1-1, is GAGVSQSPRYKVAKRGQDVALRCDPISGHVSLFWYQQALGQGPEFLTYFQNEAQLDKSGLPSDRFFAERPEGSVSTLKIQRTQQEDSAVYLCASSLVVTPNTEAFFGQGTRLTVV.

This rearrangement joins TRBV28 to TRBJ2-3; 8 bases are shared with TRBD2. The V gene end was trimmed by 5 bases and the J gene end by 0 bases; junction bases not matched to a gene: 16. In germline, CDR1 is MDHEN, CDR2 SYDVKM. The CDR3 contains 19 residues. The CDR3 spells CASSTPRDPGRASTDTQYF. CDR3 coding DNA: TGTGCCAGCAGTACACCTAGGGACCCCGGGAGGGCTAGCACAGATACGCAGTATTTT.

V gene TRBV21-1 combines with J gene TRBJ1-5. TRBV21-1 is flagged as a pseudogene. The CDR3 totals 15 residues. CDR3 loop: CASSKVNGENQPQHF. CDR3 nucleotide sequence: TGTGCCAGCAGCAAAGTCAACGGGGAGAATCAGCCCCAGCATTTT.